This is a list of T cell receptor beta chains from one sample in a study of T cells in tuberculosis. Clones were read by immunoSEQ multiplex PCR, and TCRdb kept only the in-frame ones, dropping some. The sample lists tens of thousands of clones, approximately 93% occurring once. The material sequenced was PBMCs, taken at tuberculosis diagnosis. The source is an adult with tuberculosis. The conserved cysteine and the conserved F or W are not part of the CDR3 here. D genes are given only for firm matches.

D	V	J	CDR3
TRBD1	TRBV19	TRBJ2-4	ASSIGQGLSKNIQY
TRBD1	TRBV5-6	TRBJ1-4	ASSQGDRGLEKLF
TRBD1	TRBV15	TRBJ1-2	ATSPTRDRGNGYT
.	TRBV28	TRBJ2-1	ASSSRGLRGNEQF
TRBD1	TRBV7-8	TRBJ1-2	ASSRGQGGRYT
TRBD1	TRBV7-2	TRBJ2-7	ASSRTGPYEQY
TRBD1	TRBV7-9	TRBJ1-2	ASRIRTGVYGYT
.	TRBV6-1	TRBJ1-2	ASTRGGGYT
.	TRBV7-6	TRBJ2-5	ASSRGGATNRETQY
TRBD2	TRBV7-2	TRBJ2-7	ASSFGTSGAPYEQY
TRBD1	TRBV7-9	TRBJ1-1	ASSSDRGREAF
.	TRBV11-2	TRBJ1-1	ASSLVATGEAF
TRBD1	TRBV2	TRBJ1-5	ASSRSDRVYQPQH
TRBD1	TRBV11-2	TRBJ1-1	ASSRNQGAVTEAF
.	TRBV2	TRBJ1-2	ASSYRVDYGYT
.	TRBV5-1	TRBJ1-4	ASSLLADEKLF
.	TRBV6-6	TRBJ1-5	ASSYSENQPQH
TRBD2	TRBV28	TRBJ2-7	ASSWPGGSRYEQY
.	TRBV6-5	TRBJ1-1	ASTSWEGLTEAF
.	TRBV15	TRBJ1-1	ATSESLKNTEAF
TRBD1	TRBV5-5	TRBJ1-2	ASSTGQGHYGYT
.	TRBV27	TRBJ2-1	ASAQGGDNEQF
TRBD1	TRBV5-8	TRBJ2-2	ASSRTGVATTGELF
TRBD1	TRBV4-1	TRBJ2-3	ASSPGQGTDTQY
TRBD1	TRBV29-1	TRBJ1-5	SVVTGGNSPQH
.	TRBV5-1	TRBJ2-3	ASNQDPSTDTQY
.	TRBV18	TRBJ2-2	ASSLSGVTGELF